The rows below give T cell receptor beta chains drawn from one sample of a study of tumor-infiltrating lymphocytes in primary liver carcinoma. TCRdb passed the multiplex PCR reads through MiXCR, listing each CDR3 protein once. The sample carries approximately 73,000 distinct CDR3 sequences, about 70% recorded once. The sequenced sample was liver tumor tissue from sampling region 4. The receptor source for this set is a woman aged 60-70 years with primary liver carcinoma and hepatitis B virus infection. CDR3s include the opening cysteine and the closing phenylalanine or tryptophan. Fields, in order: D gene, V gene, J gene, clone size, CDR3 protein, CDR3 DNA. A D gene is named only where the DNA matches it firmly. Clone size is stated in some rows and not others, as once, few, many or a class when expanded.

NA,TRBV6-6,TRBJ2-5,NA,CVSSRKETQYF,TGTGTCAGCAGTCGAAAGGAGACCCAGTACTTC
NA,TRBV11-2,TRBJ2-1,NA,CASSLPGLWDNEHLF,TGTGCCAGCAGCTTGCCGGGATTATGGGACAATGAACATCTCTTC
TRBD2,TRBV7-9,TRBJ2-5,NA,CASSWGLAGSPQETQYF,TGTGCCAGCAGCTGGGGGCTAGCGGGAAGTCCTCAAGAGACCCAGTACTTC
TRBD2,TRBV6-1,TRBJ2-7,NA,CASIPLLAGEQYF,TGTGCCAGCATCCCCCTACTTGCGGGGGAGCAATACTTC
TRBD2,TRBV6-6,TRBJ2-7,NA,CAGRGVLAGDYEQHF,TGTGCCGGCAGGGGGGTACTAGCGGGGGACTACGAGCAGCACTTC
NA,TRBV2,TRBJ2-2,few,CASRTDPTGELFF,TGTGCCAGCAGAACGGACCCTACCGGGGAGCTGTTTTTT
NA,TRBV11-2,TRBJ2-1,NA,CASSLEGGENNERFF,TGCGCCAGCAGCTTAGAGGGTGGGGAGAACAATGAGCGTTTCTTC
TRBD2,TRBV4-2,TRBJ2-1,NA,CARSQEPRTSGGINEQFF,TGTGCCAGGAGCCAAGAGCCCCGGACTAGCGGAGGAATCAATGAGCAGTTCTTC
NA,TRBV6-2/TRBV6-3,TRBJ2-2,NA,CVSSYSSFQTDNTGELFF,TGTGTCAGCAGTTACTCGAGTTTTCAGACAGATAACACCGGGGAGCTGTTTTTT
NA,TRBV2,TRBJ1-4,NA,CASSETTTNKKLFF,TGTGCCAGTAGCGAGACAACAACTAATAAAAAACTGTTTTTT
TRBD2,TRBV5-1,TRBJ2-2,NA,CASSLAYSRSQREYGIGELFF,TGCGCCAGCAGCTTGGCCTATAGTCGTTCTCAGCGGGAGTATGGCATCGGGGAGCTGTTTTTT
NA,TRBV2,TRBJ1-1,NA,CASGGRGDTEAFF,TGTGCCAGCGGTGGAAGAGGGGACACTGAAGCTTTCTTT
NA,TRBV6-2/TRBV6-3,TRBJ1-1,NA,CASTARANTEAFF,TGTGCCAGCACTGCGAGAGCGAACACTGAAGCTTTCTTC
TRBD1,TRBV6-6,TRBJ2-7,NA,CARSSAPEQGSSYEQYF,TGTGCCAGGAGTTCCGCACCGGAACAGGGGTCTTCCTACGAGCAGTACTTC
NA,TRBV7-8,TRBJ2-1,NA,CTSSFYGGNERFF,TGTACCAGCAGCTTTTACGGGGGCAATGAGCGGTTCTTC
NA,TRBV29-1,TRBJ1-2,many,CSVFYQSYTF,TGCAGCGTTTTCTATCAGAGCTACACCTTC
TRBD2,TRBV12-3/TRBV12-4,TRBJ2-3,once,CASRRTSGTSDTQYF,TGTGCCAGCAGGCGGACCAGCGGGACTTCAGATACGCAGTATTTT
NA,TRBV11-1,TRBJ2-7,NA,CANSSSLLYEQYF,TGTGCCAACAGCTCAAGTCTGCTGTACGAGCAGTACTTC
NA,TRBV6-5,TRBJ1-2,NA,CASSYFSVSYAAPVVGYGYTF,TGTGCCAGCAGTTACTTTTCAGTTAGCTACGCGGCCCCCGTAGTAGGCTATGGCTACACCTTT
TRBD1,TRBV5-1,TRBJ1-1,NA,CASSSDRGVGTETFF,TGCGCCAGCAGCTCTGACAGGGGAGTAGGGACTGAAACTTTCTTT
NA,TRBV4-1,TRBJ1-2,NA,CASSHTGARNYGYTF,TGTGCCAGCAGCCACACCGGGGCACGGAACTATGGCTACACCTTC
NA,TRBV30,TRBJ1-1,few,CTWRGFSSYNTEAFF,TGTACCTGGAGAGGTTTTTCGTCCTACAACACTGAAGCTTTCTTT
TRBD1,TRBV11-2,TRBJ2-7,once,CASSLEVRTGGNYEQYF,TGTGCCAGCAGCTTAGAGGTTCGGACAGGGGGCAACTACGAGCAGTACTTC
NA,TRBV5-1,TRBJ2-2,many,CASSLRRTGELFF,TGCGCCAGCAGCTTGCGGAGGACCGGGGAGCTGTTTTTT
NA,TRBV12-3/TRBV12-4,TRBJ2-2,NA,CASGGWMDGEPFF,TGTGCCAGCGGGGGCTGGATGGACGGGGAGCCGTTTTTT
NA,TRBV5-5,TRBJ1-2,NA,CASSPTGSHIYVYTF,TGTGCCAGCAGCCCGACCGGGAGCCATATCTATGTCTACACCTTC
NA,TRBV11-1,TRBJ2-7,few,CASSVTRGAEQYF,TGTGCCAGCAGCGTGACAAGGGGCGCCGAGCAGTACTTC
NA,TRBV11-2,TRBJ2-1,NA,CASSRRLVAGSNEQFF,TGTGCCAGCAGCAGGAGACTAGTGGCAGGGTCCAATGAGCAGTTCTTC
TRBD2,TRBV11-1,TRBJ2-7,NA,CVSNSDSGNYEQYF,TGTGTCAGCAACTCGGATAGCGGGAACTACGAGCAGTACTTC
TRBD1,TRBV11-3,TRBJ2-1,medium-sized,CASSQFGTGERQFF,TGTGCCAGCAGCCAGTTTGGGACAGGGGAAAGGCAGTTCTTC
TRBD2,TRBV6-5,TRBJ2-2,few,CASRYWASGGAGTGGLFF,TGTGCCAGCAGATATTGGGCTAGCGGGGGGGCGGGCACCGGGGGGCTGTTTTTT
TRBD2,TRBV6-5,TRBJ2-2,many,CASSSLRGVTGELFF,TGTGCCAGCAGCTCCTTGCGGGGGGTTACCGGGGAGCTGTTTTTT
NA,TRBV12-3/TRBV12-4,TRBJ1-2,NA,CASSYSFSGGGYGYTF,TGTGCCAGCAGTTACTCCTTCTCGGGGGGCGGGTATGGATACACCTTC
TRBD1,TRBV12-3/TRBV12-4,TRBJ1-3,NA,CANRSPTGTEENTIYF,TGTGCCAACAGATCCCCAACCGGGACAGAGGAGAATACCATATATTTT
TRBD2,TRBV4-2,TRBJ2-1,many,CASSQHGLAGTNEQFF,TGTGCCAGCAGCCAACATGGACTAGCGGGAACCAACGAGCAGTTCTTC
NA,TRBV5-5,TRBJ2-5,many,CASSFGAGNGETQYF,TGTGCCAGCAGCTTCGGGGCCGGGAATGGAGAGACCCAGTACTTC
TRBD1,TRBV28,TRBJ1-3,NA,CASSYRGAGGGNTIYF,TGTGCCAGCAGTTACCGTGGGGCAGGGGGGGGAAACACCATATATTTT
TRBD1,TRBV28,TRBJ1-3,NA,CASSPGGSGNTTYF,TGTGCCAGCAGTCCAGGGGGCTCTGGAAACACCACATATTTT
TRBD1,TRBV5-4,TRBJ2-1,many,CASSPGQGTNNEQFF,TGTGCCAGCAGCCCGGGACAGGGGACTAACAATGAGCAGTTCTTC
TRBD2,TRBV28,TRBJ2-7,NA,CASSLAFFTSGRARSYEQYF,TGTGCCAGCAGTTTAGCTTTCTTTACTAGCGGGAGGGCCCGCTCCTACGAGCAGTACTTC